This T cell receptor beta chain was observed in a study of blood T cells in healthy people across ages. Using a J-beta primer mix together with a sample-barcoded 5' primer, a second PCR was run for about 6 to 11 cycles. Sequencing yielded, for each sample, at least 2.5 million paired-end reads carrying CDR3. TCRdb itself ran the 5' RACE reads through MiXCR, one entry per CDR3 protein. The top ten clones hold approximately 20% of a sample with 1,100,000 or so distinct CDR3 sequences, roughly 45% of them seen once. The germline V gene has CDR1 SGDLS and CDR2 YYNGEE. The CDR3 totals 13 residues. V was shortened by 4 bases and J by 2 bases, with 8 bases between the two germline ends.

The sample consisted of blood. The chain employs TRBV9 and TRBJ2-3; D remains ambiguous. The clonotype was recovered from a woman aged 55-70 years in good health. In DNA form, the CDR3 reads TGTGCCAGCAGCAATCGGATCACAGATACGCAGTATTTT. As protein: CASSNRITDTQYF. The variable domain in full, with the rest retrieved from reference TRBV9 and TRBJ2-3, is DSGVTQTPKHLITATGQRVTLRCSPRSGDLSVYWYQQSLDQGLQFLIQYYNGEERAKGNILERFSAQQFPDLHSELNLSSLELGDSALYFCASSNRITDTQYFGPGTRLTVL.